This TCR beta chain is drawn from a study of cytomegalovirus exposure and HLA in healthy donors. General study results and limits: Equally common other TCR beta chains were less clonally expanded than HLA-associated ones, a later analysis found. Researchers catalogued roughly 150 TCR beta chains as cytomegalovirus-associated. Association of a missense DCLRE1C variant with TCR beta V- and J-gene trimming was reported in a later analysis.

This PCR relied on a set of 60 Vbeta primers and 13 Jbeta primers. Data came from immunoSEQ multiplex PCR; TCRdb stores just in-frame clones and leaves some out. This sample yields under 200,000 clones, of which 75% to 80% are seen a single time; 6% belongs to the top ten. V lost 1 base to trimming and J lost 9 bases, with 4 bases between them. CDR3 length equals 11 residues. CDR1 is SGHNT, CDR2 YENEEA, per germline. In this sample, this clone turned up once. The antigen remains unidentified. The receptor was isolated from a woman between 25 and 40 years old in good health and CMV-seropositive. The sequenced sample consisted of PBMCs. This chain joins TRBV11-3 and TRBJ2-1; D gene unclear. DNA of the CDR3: TGTGCCAGCAGCTTAGGAGGTGAGCAGTTCTTC. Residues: CASSLGGEQFF.